The clone carrying this TCR beta chain was counted between two and nine times. Antigen specificity is unknown. With 60 Vbeta and 13 Jbeta primers, the PCR was carried out. The method was immunoSEQ multiplex PCR; TCRdb's version includes in-frame clones alone and lacks a portion of them. This table has around 110,000 clones, 75% appearing once. The data were taken from a study of cytomegalovirus exposure and HLA in healthy donors. Study-level findings and limits: Specificity for CMV antigens was confirmed in vitro for a few of the CMV-associated chains. Clonal expansion was found to be greater in HLA-associated TCR beta chains than in equally common others in a later analysis.

While unrecorded immune exposures were likely, the donors were nominally healthy when sampled. Germline V gene lookup returns CDR1 MNHEY and CDR2 SVGAGI. The V segment lost 7 bases and the J segment 4 bases; nucleotides outside the gene matches: 10. The CDR3 covers 15 residues. The chain has TRBV6-5 and TRBJ1-1, with 9 bases that match TRBD1. The receptor was isolated from a woman under 30 in good health and CMV-seronegative. The sample taken for sequencing was PBMCs. CDR3 amino acids: CASILDRGVSTEAFF. As DNA, the CDR3 is TGTGCCAGCATCTTGGACAGGGGCGTGAGCACTGAAGCTTTCTTT.